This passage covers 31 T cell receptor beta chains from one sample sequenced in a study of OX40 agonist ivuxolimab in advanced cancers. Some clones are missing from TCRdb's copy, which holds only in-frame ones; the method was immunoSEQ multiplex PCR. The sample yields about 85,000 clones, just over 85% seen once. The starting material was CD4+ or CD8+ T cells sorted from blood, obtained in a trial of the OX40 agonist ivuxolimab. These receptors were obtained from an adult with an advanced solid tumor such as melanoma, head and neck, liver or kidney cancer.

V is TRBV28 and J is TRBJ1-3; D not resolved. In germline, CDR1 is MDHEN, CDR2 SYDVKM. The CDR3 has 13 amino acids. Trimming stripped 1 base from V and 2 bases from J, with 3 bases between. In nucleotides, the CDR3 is TGTGCCAGCAGTTTATACGCTGGAAACACCATATATTTT. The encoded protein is CASSLYAGNTIYF.

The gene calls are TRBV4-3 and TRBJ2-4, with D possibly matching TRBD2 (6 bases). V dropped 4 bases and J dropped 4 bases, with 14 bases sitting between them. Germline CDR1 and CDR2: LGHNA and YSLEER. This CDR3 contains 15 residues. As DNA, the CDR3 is TGCGCCAGCAGCCGTACGGGGGACCCAAAAAACATTCAGTACTTC. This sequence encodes CASSRTGDPKNIQYF.

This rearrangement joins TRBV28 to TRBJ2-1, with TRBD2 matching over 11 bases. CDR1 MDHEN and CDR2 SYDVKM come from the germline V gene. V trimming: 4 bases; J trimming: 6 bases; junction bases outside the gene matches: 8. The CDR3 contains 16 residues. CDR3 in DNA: TGTGCCAGCAGTTCCCTTAGCGGGGGGGCGATCAATGAGCAGTTCTTC. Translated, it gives CASSSLSGGAINEQFF.

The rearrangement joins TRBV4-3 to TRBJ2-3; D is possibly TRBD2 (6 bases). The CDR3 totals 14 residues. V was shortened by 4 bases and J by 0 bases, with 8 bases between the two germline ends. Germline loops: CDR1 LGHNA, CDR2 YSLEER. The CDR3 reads CASSRGGSTDTQYF. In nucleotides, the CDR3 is TGCGCCAGCAGCCGTGGGGGGAGCACAGATACGCAGTATTTT.

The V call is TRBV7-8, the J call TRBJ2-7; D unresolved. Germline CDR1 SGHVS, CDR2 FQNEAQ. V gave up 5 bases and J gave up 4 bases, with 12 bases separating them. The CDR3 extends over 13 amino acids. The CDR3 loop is CASSRAYGYEQYF. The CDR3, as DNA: TGTGCCAGCAGCCGTGCTTACGGTTACGAGCAGTACTTC.

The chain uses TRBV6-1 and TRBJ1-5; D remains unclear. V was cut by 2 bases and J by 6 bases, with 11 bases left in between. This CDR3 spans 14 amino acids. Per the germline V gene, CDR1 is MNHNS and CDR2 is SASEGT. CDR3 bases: TGTGCCAGCAGTGAAAAATTTGGGGTTCAGCCCCAGCATTTT. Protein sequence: CASSEKFGVQPQHF.

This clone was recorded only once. The CDR3 DNA follows: TGTGCCAGCAGCCAAGACCGATCGGGGGCCTCTGGAAACACCATATATTTT. Protein sequence: CASSQDRSGASGNTIYF. V is TRBV4-2 and J is TRBJ1-3, with TRBD1 as a possible D gene (6 bases). This CDR3 has 17 amino acids. Germline V gene lookup returns CDR1 LGHNA and CDR2 YNFKEQ. V lost 0 bases and J lost 0, with 12 bases in between.

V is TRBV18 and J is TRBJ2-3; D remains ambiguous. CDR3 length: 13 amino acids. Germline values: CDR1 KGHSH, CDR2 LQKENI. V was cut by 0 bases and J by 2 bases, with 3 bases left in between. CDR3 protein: CASSPPNTDTQYF. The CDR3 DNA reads TGTGCCAGCTCACCACCGAACACAGATACGCAGTATTTT.

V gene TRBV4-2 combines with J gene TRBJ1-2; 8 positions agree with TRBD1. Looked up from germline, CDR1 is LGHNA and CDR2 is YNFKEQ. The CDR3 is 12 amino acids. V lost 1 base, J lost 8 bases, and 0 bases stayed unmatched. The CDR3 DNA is TGTGCCAGCAGCCAAGCAGGGGGCGGCTACACCTTC. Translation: CASSQAGGGYTF.

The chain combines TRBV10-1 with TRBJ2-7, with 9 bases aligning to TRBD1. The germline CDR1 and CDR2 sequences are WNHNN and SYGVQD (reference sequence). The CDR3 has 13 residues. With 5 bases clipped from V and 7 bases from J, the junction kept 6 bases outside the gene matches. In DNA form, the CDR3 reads TGCGCCAGCAGTCGAGACAGGGGGGGAGAGCAGTACTTC. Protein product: CASSRDRGGEQYF.

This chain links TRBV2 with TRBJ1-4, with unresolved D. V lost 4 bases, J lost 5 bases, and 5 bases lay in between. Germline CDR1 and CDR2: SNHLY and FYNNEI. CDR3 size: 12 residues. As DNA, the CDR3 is TGTGCCAGCAGTGCGAGGAATGAAAAACTGTTTTTT. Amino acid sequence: CASSARNEKLFF.

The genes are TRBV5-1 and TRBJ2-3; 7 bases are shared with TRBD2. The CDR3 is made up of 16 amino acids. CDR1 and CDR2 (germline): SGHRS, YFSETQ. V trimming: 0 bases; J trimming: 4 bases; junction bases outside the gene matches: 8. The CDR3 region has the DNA TGCGCCAGCAGCTTGGGGGCGACTAGCACCGCAGATACGCAGTATTTT. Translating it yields CASSLGATSTADTQYF.

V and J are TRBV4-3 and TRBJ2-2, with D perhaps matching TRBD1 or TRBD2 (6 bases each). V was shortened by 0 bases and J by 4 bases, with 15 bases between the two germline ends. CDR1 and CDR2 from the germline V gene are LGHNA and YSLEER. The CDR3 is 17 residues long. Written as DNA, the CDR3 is TGCGCCAGCAGCCAAGATTTTCGGGGGCTGGGCACCGGGGAGCTGTTTTTT. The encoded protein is CASSQDFRGLGTGELFF.

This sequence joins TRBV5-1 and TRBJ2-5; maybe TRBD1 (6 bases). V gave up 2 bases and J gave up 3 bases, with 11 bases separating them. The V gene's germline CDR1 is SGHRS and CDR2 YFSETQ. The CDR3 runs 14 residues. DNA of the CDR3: TGCGCCAGCAGCTTCAAGGGGGTGGAAGAGACCCAGTACTTC. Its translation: CASSFKGVEETQYF.

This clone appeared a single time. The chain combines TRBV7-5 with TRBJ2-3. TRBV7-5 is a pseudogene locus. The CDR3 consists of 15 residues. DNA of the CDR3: TGTGTCAGAAGCTTATCGGGCCGCTACACAGATACGCAGTATTTT. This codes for CVRSLSGRYTDTQYF.

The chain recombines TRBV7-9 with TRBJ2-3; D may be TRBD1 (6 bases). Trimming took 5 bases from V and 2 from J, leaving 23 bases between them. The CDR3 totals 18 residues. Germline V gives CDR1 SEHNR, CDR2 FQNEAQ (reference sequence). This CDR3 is CASSISLGAGGLTDTQYF. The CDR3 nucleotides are TGTGCCAGCAGCATCTCATTGGGGGCAGGCGGCCTCACAGATACGCAGTATTTT.

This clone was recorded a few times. The CDR3 loop is CASRAGTNTEAFF. CDR3 bases: TGTGCCAGCAGAGCAGGGACGAACACTGAAGCTTTCTTT. The chain recombines TRBV2 with TRBJ1-1, with D possibly matching TRBD1 (5 bases). V shed 6 bases and J shed 1 base, with 9 bases lying between them. CDR3 length equals 13 residues. Germline V gene data show CDR1 as SNHLY and CDR2 as FYNNEI.

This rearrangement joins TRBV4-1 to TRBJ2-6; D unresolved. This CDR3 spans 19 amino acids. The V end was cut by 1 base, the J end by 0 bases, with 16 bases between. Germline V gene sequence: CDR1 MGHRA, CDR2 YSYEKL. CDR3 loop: CASSQVGLQERSGANVLTF. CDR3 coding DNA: TGCGCCAGCAGCCAAGTGGGATTACAAGAACGCTCTGGGGCCAACGTCCTGACTTTC.

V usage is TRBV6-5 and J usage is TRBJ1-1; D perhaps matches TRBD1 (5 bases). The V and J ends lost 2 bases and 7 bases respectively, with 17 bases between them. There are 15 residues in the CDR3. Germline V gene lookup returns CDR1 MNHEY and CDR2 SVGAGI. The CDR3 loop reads CASSYTVGAHSEAFF. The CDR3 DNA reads TGTGCCAGCAGTTACACCGTAGGGGCGCATAGTGAAGCTTTCTTT.

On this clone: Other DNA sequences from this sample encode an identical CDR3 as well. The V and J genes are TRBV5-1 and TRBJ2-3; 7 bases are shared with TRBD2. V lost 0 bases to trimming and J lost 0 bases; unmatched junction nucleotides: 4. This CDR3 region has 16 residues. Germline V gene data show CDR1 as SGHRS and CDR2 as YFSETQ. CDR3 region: CASSLEGRGSTDTQYF. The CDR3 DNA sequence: TGCGCCAGCAGCTTGGAGGGGCGGGGGAGCACAGATACGCAGTATTTT.

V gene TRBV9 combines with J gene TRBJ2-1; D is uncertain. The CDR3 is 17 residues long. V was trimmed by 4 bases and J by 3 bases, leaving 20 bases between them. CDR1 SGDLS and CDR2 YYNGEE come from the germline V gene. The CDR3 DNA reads TGTGCCAGCAGCCCCGAAGGCTTGGGTCTCGGCTACAATGAGCAGTTCTTC. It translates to CASSPEGLGLGYNEQFF.

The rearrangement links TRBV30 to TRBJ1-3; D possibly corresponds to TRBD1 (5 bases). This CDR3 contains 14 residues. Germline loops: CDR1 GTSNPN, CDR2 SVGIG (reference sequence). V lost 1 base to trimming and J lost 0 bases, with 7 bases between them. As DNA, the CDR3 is TGTGCCTGGAGTGACAGGTTCTCTGGAAACACCATATATTTT. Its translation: CAWSDRFSGNTIYF.

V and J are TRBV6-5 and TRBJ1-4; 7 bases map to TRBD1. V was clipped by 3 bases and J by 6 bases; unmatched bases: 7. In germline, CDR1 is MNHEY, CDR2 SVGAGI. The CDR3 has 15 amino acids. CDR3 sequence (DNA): TGTGCCAGCAGTTATCAGGGGGGGTGGGATGAAAAACTGTTTTTT. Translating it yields CASSYQGGWDEKLFF.

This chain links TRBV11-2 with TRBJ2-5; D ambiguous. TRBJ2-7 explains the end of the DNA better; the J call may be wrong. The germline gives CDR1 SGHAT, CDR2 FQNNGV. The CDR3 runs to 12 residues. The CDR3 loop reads CASSLVTYEQYF. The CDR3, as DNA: TGTGCCAGCAGCTTAGTGACTTACGAGCAGTACTTC.

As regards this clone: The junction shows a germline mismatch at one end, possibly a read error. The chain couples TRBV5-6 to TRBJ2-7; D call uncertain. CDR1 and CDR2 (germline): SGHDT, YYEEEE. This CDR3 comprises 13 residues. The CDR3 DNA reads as TGTGCCAGCACCTTGGGTCAGTCCTACGAGCAGTACTTC. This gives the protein CASTLGQSYEQYF. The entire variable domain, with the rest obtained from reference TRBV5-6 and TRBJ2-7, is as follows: DAGVTQSPTHLIKTRGQQVTLRCSPKSGHDTVSWYQQALGQGPQFIFQYYEEEERQRGNFPDRFSGHQFPNYSSELNVNALLLGDSALYLCASTLGQSYEQYFGPGTRLTVT.

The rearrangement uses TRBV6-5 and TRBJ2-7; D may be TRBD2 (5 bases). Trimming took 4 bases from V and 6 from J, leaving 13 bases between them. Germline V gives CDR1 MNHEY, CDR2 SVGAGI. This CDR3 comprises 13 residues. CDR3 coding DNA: TGTGCCAGCAGTTCTAGCCCTCGACGCGAGCAGTACTTC. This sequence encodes CASSSSPRREQYF.

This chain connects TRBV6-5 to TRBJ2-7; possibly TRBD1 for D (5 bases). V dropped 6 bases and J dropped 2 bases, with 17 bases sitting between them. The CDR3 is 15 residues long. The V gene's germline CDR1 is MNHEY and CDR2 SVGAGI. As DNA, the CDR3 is TGTGCCAGCAGCCTCACTGCCCCGGACACCTACGAGCAGTACTTC. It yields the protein CASSLTAPDTYEQYF.

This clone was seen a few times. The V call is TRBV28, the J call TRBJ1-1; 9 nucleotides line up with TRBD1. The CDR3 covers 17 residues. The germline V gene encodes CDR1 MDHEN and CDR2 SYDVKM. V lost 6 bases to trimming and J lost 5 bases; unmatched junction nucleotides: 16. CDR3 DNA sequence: TGTGCCAGCAGACCTTTAGGGTTTGTTGGGACAGGGACTGAAGCTTTCTTT. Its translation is CASRPLGFVGTGTEAFF.

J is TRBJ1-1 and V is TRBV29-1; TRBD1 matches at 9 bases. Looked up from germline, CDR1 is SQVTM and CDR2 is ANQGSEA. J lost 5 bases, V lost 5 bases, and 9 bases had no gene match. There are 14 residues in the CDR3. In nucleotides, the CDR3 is TGCAGCGTTACAACAGGGGGCGCGTGGACTGAAGCTTTCTTT. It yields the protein CSVTTGGAWTEAFF.

The CDR3 DNA reads as TGTGCCAGCAGCCCGACACGAGCCGCCACTAATGAAAAACTGTTTTTT. It specifies CASSPTRAATNEKLFF. The V and J genes are TRBV11-1 and TRBJ1-4; D is ambiguous. Germline V lookup: CDR1 SGHAT, CDR2 FQDESV (reference sequence). The V end was cut by 5 bases, the J end by 2 bases, with 15 bases between. The CDR3 totals 16 residues.

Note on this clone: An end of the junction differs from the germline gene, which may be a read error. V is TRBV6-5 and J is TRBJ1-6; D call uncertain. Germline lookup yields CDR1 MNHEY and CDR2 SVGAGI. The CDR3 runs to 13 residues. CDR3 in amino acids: CASNYGNRSPLHF. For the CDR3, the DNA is TGTGCCAGCAATTACGGGAACCGATCACCCCTCCACTTT.